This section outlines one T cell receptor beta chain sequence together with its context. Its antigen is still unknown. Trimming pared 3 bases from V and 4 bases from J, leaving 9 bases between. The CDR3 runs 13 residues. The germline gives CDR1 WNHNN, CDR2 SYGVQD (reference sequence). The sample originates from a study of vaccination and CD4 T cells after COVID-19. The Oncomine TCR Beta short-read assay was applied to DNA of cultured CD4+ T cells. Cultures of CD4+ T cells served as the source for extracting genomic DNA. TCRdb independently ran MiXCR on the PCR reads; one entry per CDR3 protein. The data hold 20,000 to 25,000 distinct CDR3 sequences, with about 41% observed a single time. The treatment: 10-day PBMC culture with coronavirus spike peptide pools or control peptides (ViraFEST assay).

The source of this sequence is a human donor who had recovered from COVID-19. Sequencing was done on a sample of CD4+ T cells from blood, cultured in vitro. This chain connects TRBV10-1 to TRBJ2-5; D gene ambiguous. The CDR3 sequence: CASSEHNRETQYF. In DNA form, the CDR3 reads TGCGCCAGCAGTGAACACAACCGAGAGACCCAGTACTTC.